These 2 T cell receptor beta chains originate from one sample sequenced in a study of shared clonotypes between healthy human individuals. Only in-frame clones appear in the TCRdb table, and some are missing; sequencing was by immunoSEQ multiplex PCR. Of roughly 490,000 clones detected, about 82% appear once; the ten largest clones hold 10% to 15%. Specimen: PBMCs. The receptor source for this set is a woman aged 40-49 years in good health. Some clones in this sample may be carry-over from other donors' samples.

The chain joins TRBV6-1 to TRBJ2-1, with 11 bases that match TRBD2. With 11 bases clipped from V and 8 bases from J, the junction kept 8 bases outside the gene matches. From germline, CDR1 is MNHNS and CDR2 SASEGT. The CDR3 spans 13 residues. CDR3 region: CAGTSGSVDEQFF. CDR3 in DNA: TGTGCCGGAACTAGCGGGAGCGTCGATGAGCAGTTCTTC.

The genes are TRBV21-1 and TRBJ2-4; the DNA was not compared with TRBD2, the D call given in the table. TRBV21-1 is described as a pseudogene. This CDR3 has 19 residues. As DNA, the CDR3 is TGTGCCAGCAGCAAAGCGTGGCCCGACAAGACTATAGCCAAAAACATTCAGTACTTC. As protein: CASSKAWPDKTIAKNIQYF.